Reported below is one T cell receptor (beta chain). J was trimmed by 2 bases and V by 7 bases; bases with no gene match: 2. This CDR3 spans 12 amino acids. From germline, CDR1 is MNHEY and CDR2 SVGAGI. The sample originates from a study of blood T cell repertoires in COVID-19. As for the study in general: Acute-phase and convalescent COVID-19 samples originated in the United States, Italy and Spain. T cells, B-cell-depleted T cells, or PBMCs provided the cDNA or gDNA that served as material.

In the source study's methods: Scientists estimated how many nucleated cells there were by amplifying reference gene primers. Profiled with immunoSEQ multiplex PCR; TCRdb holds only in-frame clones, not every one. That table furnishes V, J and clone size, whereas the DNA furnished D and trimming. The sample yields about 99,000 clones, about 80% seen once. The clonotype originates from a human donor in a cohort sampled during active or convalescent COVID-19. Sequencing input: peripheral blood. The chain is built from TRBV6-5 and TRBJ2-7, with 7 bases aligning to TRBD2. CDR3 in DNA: TGTGCCAGCACTAGCGGAACCTACGAGCAGTACTTC. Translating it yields CASTSGTYEQYF.